The sequence of this TCR beta chain was determined in a study of cytomegalovirus exposure and HLA in healthy donors. As for the study in general: In a previous analysis, 117 million unique TCR beta sequences were found from 150 million to 200 million T cells.

A note on this clone: The antigen is not known.

The PCR had 60 Vbeta and 13 Jbeta primers. Here immunoSEQ multiplex PCR was the method, and the copy in TCRdb shows in-frame clones only, minus some. The data contain over 95,000 clones, 74% of them singletons. CDR3 length: 19 amino acids. Germline V CDR1 and CDR2: SGHVS, FQNEAQ. V was pared by 5 bases and J by 3 bases, with 29 bases between. Points from the study as a whole: A later analysis reportedly found that, within productive TCRs, an Asian-associated ancestry cluster had fewer N-insertions than the mean observed across the roughly 700 donors. Several V segments, TRBV6-2 and TRBV6-3 among them, could not be told apart and were dropped. Published work reported that the classifier diagnosed cytomegalovirus status with high specificity and sensitivity.

The chain carries TRBV7-8 and TRBJ2-7, with D maybe TRBD2 (7 bases). The source is a human donor in good health. Sequenced input: PBMCs. CDR3 sequence: CASSPKGGVLIRGGYEQYF. The CDR3 nucleotides are TGTGCCAGCAGCCCTAAGGGGGGGGTCTTGATCCGGGGTGGCTACGAGCAGTACTTC.